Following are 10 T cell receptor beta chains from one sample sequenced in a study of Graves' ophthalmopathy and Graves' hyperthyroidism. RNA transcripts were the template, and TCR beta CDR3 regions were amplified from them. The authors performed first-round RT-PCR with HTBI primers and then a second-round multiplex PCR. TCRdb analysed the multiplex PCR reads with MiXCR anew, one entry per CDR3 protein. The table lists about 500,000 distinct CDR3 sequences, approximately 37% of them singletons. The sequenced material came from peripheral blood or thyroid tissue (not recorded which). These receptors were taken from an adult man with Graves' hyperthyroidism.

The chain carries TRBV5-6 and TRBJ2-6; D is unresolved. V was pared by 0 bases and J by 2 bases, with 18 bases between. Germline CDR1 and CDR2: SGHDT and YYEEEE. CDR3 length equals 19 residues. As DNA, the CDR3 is TGTGCCAGCAGCTTGGTTTGGCAAGAGAAATCGGCTGGGGCCAACGTCCTGACTTTC. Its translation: CASSLVWQEKSAGANVLTF.

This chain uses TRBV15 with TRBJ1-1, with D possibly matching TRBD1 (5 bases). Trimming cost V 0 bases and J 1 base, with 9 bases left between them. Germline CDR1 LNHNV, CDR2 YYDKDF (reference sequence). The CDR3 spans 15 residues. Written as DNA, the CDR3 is TGTGCCACCAGCAGAGAAGACAGACCGAACACTGAAGCTTTCTTT. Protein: CATSREDRPNTEAFF. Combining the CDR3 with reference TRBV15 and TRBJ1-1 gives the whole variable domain DAMVIQNPRYQVTQFGKPVTLSCSQTLNHNVMYWYQQKSSQAPKLLFHYYDKDFNNEADTPDNFQSRRPNTSFCFLDIRSPGLGDTAMYLCATSREDRPNTEAFFGQGTRLTVV.

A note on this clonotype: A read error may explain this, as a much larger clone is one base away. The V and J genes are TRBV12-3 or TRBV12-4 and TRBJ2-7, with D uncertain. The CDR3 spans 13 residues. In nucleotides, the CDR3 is TGTGCCAGCAGTTTAAGGGCTGGGCTCGAGCGGTACTTC. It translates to CASSLRAGLERYF.

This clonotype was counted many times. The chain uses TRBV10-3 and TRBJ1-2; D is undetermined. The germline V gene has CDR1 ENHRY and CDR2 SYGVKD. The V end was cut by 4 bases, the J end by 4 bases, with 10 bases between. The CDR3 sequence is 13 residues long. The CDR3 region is CAISAGNFYGYTF. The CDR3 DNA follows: TGTGCCATCAGTGCGGGGAACTTCTATGGCTACACCTTC.

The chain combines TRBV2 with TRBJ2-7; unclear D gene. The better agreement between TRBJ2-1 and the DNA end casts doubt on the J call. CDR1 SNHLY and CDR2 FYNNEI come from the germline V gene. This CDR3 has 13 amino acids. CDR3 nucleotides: TGTGCCAGCAGCAGCGAATTGGGCAATGAGCAGTTCTTC. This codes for CASSSELGNEQFF.

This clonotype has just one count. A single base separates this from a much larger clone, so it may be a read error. CDR3 sequence reads: CASSRGPFYEQYF. CDR3 coding DNA: TGTGCCAGCAGCCGGGGACCTTTCTACGAGCAGTACTTC. The gene calls are TRBV11-1 and TRBJ2-7; D is perhaps TRBD1 or TRBD2 (5 bases each). V was pared by 5 bases and J by 3 bases, with 11 bases between. The CDR3 extends over 13 amino acids. The germline CDR1 and CDR2 sequences are SGHAT and FQDESV (reference sequence).

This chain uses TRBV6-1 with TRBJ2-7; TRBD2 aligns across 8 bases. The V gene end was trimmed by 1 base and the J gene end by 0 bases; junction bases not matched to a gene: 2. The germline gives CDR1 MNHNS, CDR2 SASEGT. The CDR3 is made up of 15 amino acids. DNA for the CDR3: TGTGCCAGCAGTGAAGTTCTAGCGGGCTCCTACGAGCAGTACTTC. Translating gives CASSEVLAGSYEQYF.

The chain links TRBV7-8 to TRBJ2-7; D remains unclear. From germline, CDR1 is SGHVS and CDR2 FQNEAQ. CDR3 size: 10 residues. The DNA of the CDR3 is TGTGCTGCAGGCCGGCAAGAGCAGTACTTC. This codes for CAAGRQEQYF.

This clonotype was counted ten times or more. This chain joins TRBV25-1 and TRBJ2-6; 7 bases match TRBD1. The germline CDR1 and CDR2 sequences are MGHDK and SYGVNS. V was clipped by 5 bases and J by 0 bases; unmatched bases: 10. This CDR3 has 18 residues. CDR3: CASSKGQAYRSGANVLTF. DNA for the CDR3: TGTGCCAGCAGTAAAGGACAGGCCTACCGCTCTGGGGCCAACGTCCTGACTTTC.

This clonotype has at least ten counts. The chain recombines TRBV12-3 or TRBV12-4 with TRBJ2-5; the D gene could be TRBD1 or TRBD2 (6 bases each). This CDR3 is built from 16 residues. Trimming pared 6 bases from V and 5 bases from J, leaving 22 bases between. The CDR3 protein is CASSLTSKGVVETQYF. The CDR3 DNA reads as TGTGCCAGCAGCTTGACTAGTAAGGGGGTGGTCGAGACCCAGTACTTC.